The clone carrying this TCR beta chain turned up a few times. TCRdb re-derived calls from the 5' RACE reads in MiXCR, one entry per CDR3 protein. The sample records a few hundred thousand distinct CDR3 sequences, over 13% being singletons. The sample originates from a study of T-cell memory formation after mild COVID-19. The CDR3 is 16 residues long. V was trimmed by 0 bases and J by 3 bases, leaving 11 bases between them. Germline V gene data show CDR1 as KGHSH and CDR2 as LQKENI. Source material: PBMCs or a T cell subset sorted from them (not recorded which). The TCR sequence derives from a man aged 18 to 30 who had mild COVID-19 (a few samples of this study predate the infection). Cell type and time point are not known. The chain combines TRBV18 with TRBJ2-2, with D possibly matching TRBD2 (5 bases). CDR3 region: CASSPPYLGDTGELFF. CDR3 DNA: TGTGCCAGCTCACCACCGTACCTGGGAGACACCGGGGAGCTGTTTTTT.